This T cell receptor beta chain derives from a study of T cells in Graves' hyperthyroidism and ophthalmopathy. With regard to this clonotype: No antigen is known for it.

Broader study findings: Median prediction lead before ophthalmopathy onset was 5 to 7.5 months with the model. Blood held most thyroid clonotypes expanded above 0.001 frequency. Stable hyperthyroidism was told apart from ophthalmopathy by a model built on 13 V-J features.

TCR beta CDR3 region amplification was performed from RNA transcripts. Using the HTBI primer set, a first-round RT-PCR was run on the TCR CDR3. From the multiplex PCR reads, TCRdb called clonotypes with MiXCR, one entry per CDR3 protein. The data show approximately 700,000 distinct CDR3 sequences, 45% seen once. The CDR3 consists of 15 residues. Germline assignment: CDR1 MGHDK and CDR2 SYGVNS. The germline V and J ends were trimmed by 4 bases and 7 bases, with 19 bases remaining between them. Diagnoses used clinical symptoms, serum thyroxine and TRAb, thyroid ultrasound and orbital computed tomography.

The sequence was obtained from an adult man with Graves' disease, either hyperthyroidism or ophthalmopathy (not recorded which). The specimen sequenced was peripheral blood or thyroid tissue (not recorded which). This sequence joins TRBV25-1 and TRBJ2-5, with D possibly called TRBD1 or TRBD2 (5 bases each). In nucleotides, the CDR3 is TGTGCCAGCAGTGTCGCCGGGACCGAAACGGGGACCCAGTACTTC. Its translation is CASSVAGTETGTQYF.